The present T cell receptor (delta chain) was sequenced within a study of Vδ1+ human thymocytes. Study outcomes and limitations: Around 20% of thymic delta-chain sequences were Vdelta2, with few Vdelta3, unlike blood Vdelta1+ controls. Unexpected Vdelta2 sequences could cause misinterpretation of bulk repertoire data. Thymic TRG and TRD repertoires appeared highly polyclonal.

Sequences come from RNA converted to cDNA by reverse transcription. Multiplex PCR used pooled V-gene forward primers and a constant-region reverse primer to amplify CDR3s. TCRdb reprocessed the multiplex PCR reads using CATT. The table records approximately 58,000 delta-chain clones, about 15% of them present only once. On this clone itself: Its specificity is unknown.

Germline CDR1 and CDR2: TSWWSYY and QGS. This CDR3 is built from 18 residues. The J segment lost 2 bases and the V segment lost 5 bases, leaving 16 bases of the junction unmatched. After alphabeta T cell depletion, CD3+ Vdelta1+ Vdelta2- thymocytes were sorted. Between about 96% and 99.6% of sorted thymocytes were Vdelta1+. This TCR was recovered from a girl under two years old who had congenital heart surgery. The chain uses TRDV1 and TRDJ1; TRDD3 agrees at 8 bases. The sequencing sample was made of Vdelta1+ gamma-delta thymocytes from the thymus. Indicated subset: FACS-sorted CD3+ TCRalphabeta- TCRVdelta1+ TCRVdelta2- thymocytes. CDR3 coding DNA: TGTGCTCTTGGGCTCTCTATTGACTTGACTGGGGGGACCGATAAACTCATCTTT. This encodes CALGLSIDLTGGTDKLIF.